Presented here are 22 T cell receptor beta chains from one specimen sequenced in a study of radiation and T cells in renal cell carcinoma. Here immunoSEQ multiplex PCR was the method, and the copy in TCRdb shows in-frame clones only, minus some. Counted here are about 59,000 clones, over 70% occurring once; the ten biggest clones make up under 7.5%. Indicated time point: baseline pretreatment blood. Stated treatment: 15 Gy SBRT to primary tumor, nephrectomy 4 weeks later. Here the sequenced sample was blood, taken from a patient whose treatment included radiotherapy and nephrectomy. Receptors originate from a man aged 60-69 years with renal cell carcinoma.

The rearrangement links TRBV30 to TRBJ2-1; 11 bases map to TRBD2. This CDR3 spans 14 amino acids. V lost 6 bases, J lost 8 bases, and 9 bases stayed unmatched. The germline V gene encodes CDR1 GTSNPN and CDR2 SVGIG (reference sequence). This CDR3 is CACSAPGLADEQFF. The CDR3 bases are TGTGCCTGCTCTGCTCCGGGACTAGCGGATGAGCAGTTCTTC. The whole variable domain, remainder taken from reference TRBV30 and TRBJ2-1, is SQTIHQWPATLVQPVGSPLSLECTVEGTSNPNLYWYRQAAGRGLQLLFYSVGIGQISSEVPQNLSASRPQDRQFILSSKKLLLSDSGFYLCACSAPGLADEQFFGPGTRLTVL.

A single count supports this clone. This chain joins TRBV7-2 and TRBJ2-1; 11 nucleotides match TRBD2. V was clipped by 4 bases and J by 7 bases; unmatched bases: 9. CDR1 and CDR2 (germline): SGHTA, FQGNSA. This CDR3 has 16 amino acids. CDR3 protein: CASSYLSGGALNEQFF. In nucleotides, the CDR3 is TGTGCCAGCAGCTACCTTAGCGGGGGGGCATTAAATGAGCAGTTCTTC.

V and J are TRBV10-1 and TRBJ1-3; D ambiguous. This CDR3 is 14 amino acids long. Trimming left V 2 bases short and J 0 bases short, with 5 bases between. Per the germline V gene, CDR1 is WNHNN and CDR2 is SYGVQD (reference sequence). CDR3 DNA: TGCGCCAGCAGTGAGGGGATCTCTGGAAACACCATATATTTT. This sequence encodes CASSEGISGNTIYF.

CDR3 sequence (DNA): TGTGCCAGCAGCCAAGAACCCAGGGGCAATCAGCCCCAGCATTTT. Translating gives CASSQEPRGNQPQHF. This chain connects TRBV4-2 to TRBJ1-5; maybe TRBD1 (5 bases). Germline CDR1 reads LGHNA; CDR2 reads YNFKEQ. This CDR3 has 15 residues. Trimming left V 0 bases short and J 2 bases short, with 8 bases between.

The rearrangement uses TRBV14 and TRBJ2-1; 7 nucleotides line up with TRBD1. The J segment lost 3 bases and the V segment lost 1 base, leaving 9 bases of the junction unmatched. Germline CDR1 reads SGHDN; CDR2 reads FVKESK. The CDR3 extends over 17 amino acids. CDR3 in DNA: TGTGCCAGCAGCCAAGGTAGACTGACAGGGTACTACAATGAGCAGTTCTTC. Encoded protein: CASSQGRLTGYYNEQFF.

The chain links TRBV6-6 to TRBJ1-1, with 7 bases that match TRBD1. This CDR3 is built from 12 residues. V lost 9 bases to trimming and J lost 0 bases; unmatched junction nucleotides: 1. Germline values: CDR1 MNHNY, CDR2 SVGAGI (reference sequence). The CDR3 bases are TGTGCCAGTCAGGGGGTGAACACTGAAGCTTTCTTT. Its protein product is CASQGVNTEAFF.

J is TRBJ2-5 and V is TRBV2, with 8 positions matching TRBD1. This CDR3 is built from 14 residues. Trimming cost V 6 bases and J 2 bases; bases outside gene matches: 5. CDR1 is SNHLY and CDR2 is FYNNEI in the germline V gene. CDR3 nucleotides: TGTGCCAGCAGAGAGAGGACAGGGCAAGAGACCCAGTACTTC. Amino acids: CASRERTGQETQYF.

This clone was counted only a few times. The chain links TRBV19 to TRBJ2-2; 9 bases are shared with TRBD1. Germline V CDR1 and CDR2: LNHDA, SQIVND (reference sequence). The ends lost 4 bases at V and 5 bases at J; junction bases unmatched: 5. CDR3 length equals 15 residues. The DNA for the CDR3 is TGTGCCAGTAGTAGCCGACAGGGGGGGACCGGGGAGCTGTTTTTT. This sequence encodes CASSSRQGGTGELFF.

The chain employs TRBV7-2 and TRBJ2-5; tentative D call: TRBD2 (6 bases). V lost 6 bases and J lost 5, with 16 bases in between. In germline, CDR1 is SGHTA, CDR2 FQGNSA. The CDR3 has 14 residues. The CDR3 spells CASSLAWSRETQYF. For the CDR3, the DNA is TGTGCCAGCAGTCTAGCGTGGTCGCGGGAGACCCAGTACTTC.

The V and J genes are TRBV30 and TRBJ1-5, with a weak D call TRBD1 (6 bases). Germline V lookup: CDR1 GTSNPN, CDR2 SVGIG (reference sequence). V gave up 2 bases and J gave up 6 bases, with 20 bases separating them. This CDR3 has 16 amino acids. The CDR3 DNA is TGTGCCTGGAGTCCCCGGGGGCGGAGTGAGCTTCAGCCCCAGCATTTT. Its translation: CAWSPRGRSELQPQHF.

The rearrangement joins TRBV5-1 to TRBJ2-1, with D perhaps TRBD2 (7 bases). V lost 0 bases and J 8 bases, leaving 21 bases between the germline ends. This CDR3 contains 17 residues. The germline gives CDR1 SGHRS, CDR2 YFSETQ. This CDR3 is CASSLAFRGASVDEQFF. CDR3 coding DNA: TGCGCCAGCAGCTTGGCCTTCCGGGGGGCTAGCGTGGATGAGCAGTTCTTC. Supplemented by reference TRBV5-1 and TRBJ2-1, the full variable domain reads KAGVTQTPRYLIKTRGQQVTLSCSPISGHRSVSWYQQTPGQGLQFLFEYFSETQRNKGNFPGRFSGRQFSNSRSEMNVSTLELGDSALYLCASSLAFRGASVDEQFFGPGTRLTVL.

J is TRBJ2-1 and V is TRBV6-4; the match to TRBD2 covers 7 bases. The CDR3 is 13 residues long. Germline-derived CDR1 and CDR2 are MRHNA and SNTAGT. V shed 5 bases and J 8 bases; nucleotides not matched to a gene: 6. CDR3 bases: TGTGCCAGCAGTACGGGGGGTCGCGATGAGCAGTTCTTC. It yields the protein CASSTGGRDEQFF.

This clone was counted once. The chain combines TRBV6-1 with TRBJ1-2; possible D gene TRBD1, 6 bases. The V gene lost 7 bases and the J gene lost 8 bases, with 17 bases spanning the gap. This CDR3 contains 13 residues. CDR1 and CDR2 from the germline V gene are MNHNS and SASEGT. The CDR3 sequence: CASTASGAHGYTF. The CDR3 DNA follows: TGTGCCAGCACCGCGTCGGGGGCCCACGGCTACACCTTC.

The rearrangement joins TRBV27 to TRBJ1-6; 7 positions agree with TRBD1. Looked up from germline, CDR1 is MNHEY and CDR2 is SMNVEV (reference sequence). Trimming took 4 bases from V and 0 from J; bases not matched to a gene: 9. CDR3 length equals 18 residues. The CDR3 sequence: CASSYQGQWSSYNSPLHF. In nucleotides, the CDR3 is TGTGCCAGCAGTTACCAGGGACAGTGGAGCTCCTATAATTCACCCCTCCACTTT.

The rearrangement uses TRBV5-6 and TRBJ2-3; D remains ambiguous. Germline V lookup: CDR1 SGHDT, CDR2 YYEEEE. The length of the CDR3 is 13 residues. V lost 3 bases, J lost 1 base, and 6 bases lay in between. CDR3 loop: CASSYYGTDTQYF. The DNA of the CDR3 is TGTGCCAGCAGCTATTACGGCACAGATACGCAGTATTTT.

The chain recombines TRBV30 with TRBJ2-3; the D gene is possibly TRBD1 (6 bases). Trimming left V 3 bases short and J 6 bases short, with 16 bases between. Germline V CDR1 and CDR2: GTSNPN, SVGIG (reference sequence). The CDR3 covers 14 residues. CDR3 loop: CAWRLQGSRDTQYF. The CDR3 DNA is TGTGCCTGGAGGCTACAGGGCTCTCGGGATACGCAGTATTTT. Complete variable domain (other parts from reference TRBV30 and TRBJ2-3): SQTIHQWPATLVQPVGSPLSLECTVEGTSNPNLYWYRQAAGRGLQLLFYSVGIGQISSEVPQNLSASRPQDRQFILSSKKLLLSDSGFYLCAWRLQGSRDTQYFGPGTRLTVL.

V gene TRBV27 combines with J gene TRBJ2-3; TRBD1 matches 7 bases. Germline trimming cut 2 bases from V and 1 base from J; bases unmatched to any gene: 0. This CDR3 has 14 amino acids. Germline values: CDR1 MNHEY, CDR2 SMNVEV (reference sequence). CDR3 loop: CASSLDRGTDTQYF. The CDR3 nucleotides read TGTGCCAGCAGTTTAGACAGGGGCACAGATACGCAGTATTTT.

CDR3 residues: CASSLWDTSTDTQYF. The CDR3 coding sequence is TGTGCCAGCAGCCTGTGGGACACCAGCACAGATACGCAGTATTTT. This chain connects TRBV7-9 to TRBJ2-3; TRBD1 is a possible D gene (6 bases). The CDR3 spans 15 residues. Germline V gene data show CDR1 as SEHNR and CDR2 as FQNEAQ (reference sequence). With 5 bases removed from V and 0 bases from J, the gap between germline ends came to 12 bases.

The rearrangement joins TRBV4-3 to TRBJ2-7; D is unclear. Germline V gene sequence: CDR1 LGHNA, CDR2 YSLEER. The V gene lost 1 base and the J gene lost 6 bases, with 10 bases spanning the gap. The CDR3 extends over 13 amino acids. CDR3 protein: CASSQGYRTEQYF. The CDR3 DNA sequence: TGCGCCAGCAGCCAAGGGTACCGTACCGAGCAGTACTTC.

V usage is TRBV2 and J usage is TRBJ1-2; D is unclear. V was pared by 7 bases and J by 4 bases, with 13 bases between. The CDR3 extends over 13 amino acids. The germline CDR1 and CDR2 sequences are SNHLY and FYNNEI. In nucleotides, the CDR3 is TGTGCCAGCACCGCGGAACAGTTCTATGGCTACACCTTC. It codes for CASTAEQFYGYTF.

This chain connects TRBV6-5 to TRBJ2-7; D may be TRBD1 (6 bases). This CDR3 spans 15 amino acids. V lost 6 bases and J 6 bases, leaving 21 bases between the germline ends. Germline loops: CDR1 MNHEY, CDR2 SVGAGI. CDR3 in DNA: TGTGCCAGCAGCCCTACCGGGGCAGGGGACCGCGAGCAGTACTTC. It codes for CASSPTGAGDREQYF.

The chain has TRBV7-7 and TRBJ2-5, with D hard to call. Germline CDR1 and CDR2: SSHAT and FNYEAQ (reference sequence). The V gene lost 5 bases and the J gene lost 4 bases, with 11 bases spanning the gap. The length of the CDR3 is 13 residues. The CDR3 DNA sequence: TGTGCCAGCAGCGCTCAGGTGGCAGAGACCCAGTACTTC. Translation: CASSAQVAETQYF.